The rows below give T cell receptor beta chains drawn from one sample of a study of cytomegalovirus exposure and HLA in healthy donors. TCRdb keeps only in-frame clones here, not all; method: immunoSEQ multiplex PCR. The data contain 130,000 or so clones, about four fifths of them seen just once; the ten biggest clones take up roughly 3.1%. The specimen sequenced was PBMCs. The receptors shown here come from a man aged 18 to 29 in good health and CMV-seropositive. CDR3s include the opening cysteine and the closing phenylalanine or tryptophan. Fields, in order: V gene, clone size, D gene, J gene, CDR3 DNA, CDR3 protein. The D gene is left open where the match is weak. Only part of the rows carry a size: once, few, many, or a class if the clone is expanded.

V: TRBV19
size: NA
D: NA
J: TRBJ1-2
DNA: TGTGCCAGTAGTATAGGGCAGTTCCGCGGCTACACCTTC
CDR3: CASSIGQFRGYTF

V: TRBV15
size: NA
D: NA
J: TRBJ1-2
DNA: TGTGCCACCAGCAGAGGTGATTGCCCCACTTCTAACTATGGCTACACCTTC
CDR3: CATSRGDCPTSNYGYTF

V: TRBV19
size: few
D: TRBD1
J: TRBJ2-1
DNA: TGTGCCAGTAGTATCGGCTCAGGGGGCTACAATGAGCAGTTCTTC
CDR3: CASSIGSGGYNEQFF

V: TRBV5-1
size: NA
D: TRBD1
J: TRBJ1-1
DNA: TGCGCCAGCAGCCCGTCCGGGACAGAGGCTGAAGCTTTCTTT
CDR3: CASSPSGTEAEAFF

V: TRBV4-1
size: NA
D: TRBD2
J: TRBJ2-2
DNA: TGCGCCAGCAGCCAATATAGCGGGAGAATCCTGTCCGCCGGGGAGCTGTTTTTT
CDR3: CASSQYSGRILSAGELFF

V: TRBV9
size: NA
D: TRBD2
J: TRBJ2-2
DNA: TGTGCCAGCAGCGTAATAGCGGGAGGGCCCGGGGAGCTGTTTTTT
CDR3: CASSVIAGGPGELFF

V: TRBV29-1
size: NA
D: NA
J: TRBJ1-2
DNA: TGCAGCATTGAAGATGAGGATTCATATGGCTACACCTTC
CDR3: CSIEDEDSYGYTF

V: TRBV7-6
size: once
D: NA
J: TRBJ1-1
DNA: TGTGCCAGCAGGGGTTATGTGGCAGGGAACACTGAAGCTTTCTTT
CDR3: CASRGYVAGNTEAFF

V: TRBV6-5
size: NA
D: TRBD2
J: TRBJ2-1
DNA: TGTGCCAGCAGTTTCATAAGCGGGAGAAGGTACAATGAGCAGTTCTTC
CDR3: CASSFISGRRYNEQFF

V: TRBV5-1
size: NA
D: TRBD2
J: TRBJ2-6
DNA: TGCGCCAGCAGCTTCGGGGGGTCTGGGGCCAACGTCCTGACTTTC
CDR3: CASSFGGSGANVLTF

V: TRBV27
size: NA
D: NA
J: TRBJ1-2
DNA: TGTGCCAGCAGTCGGGCGGGCGGATACTATGGCTACACCTTC
CDR3: CASSRAGGYYGYTF

V: TRBV4-1
size: NA
D: TRBD2
J: TRBJ2-1
DNA: TGCGCCAGCAGCCAAGATCCGGGGACTAGCGGGACCGATGAGCAGTTCTTC
CDR3: CASSQDPGTSGTDEQFF

V: TRBV19
size: NA
D: NA
J: TRBJ1-4
DNA: TGTGCCAGTAGTAAGGTAGTAACAGGGACGTCTAATGAAAAACTGTTTTTT
CDR3: CASSKVVTGTSNEKLFF

V: TRBV5-4
size: NA
D: NA
J: TRBJ2-7
DNA: TGTGCCAGCAGCTGGACAGTTTCGGACGAGCAGTACTTC
CDR3: CASSWTVSDEQYF

V: TRBV27
size: NA
D: NA
J: TRBJ2-3
DNA: TGTGCCAGCAGTTTAGCAGGCACAGATACGCAGTATTTT
CDR3: CASSLAGTDTQYF

V: TRBV30
size: once
D: NA
J: TRBJ1-2
DNA: TGTGCCTGGAGTAGAGGGTTTGGCTACACCTTC
CDR3: CAWSRGFGYTF

V: TRBV6-1
size: few
D: NA
J: TRBJ2-7
DNA: TGTGCCAGCACCGAAGTGGCAGGGAAGGACGAGCAGTACTTC
CDR3: CASTEVAGKDEQYF

V: TRBV5-1
size: NA
D: TRBD2
J: TRBJ2-7
DNA: TGCGCCAGCAGCTTGGCCAGCGGGAAGGCCTACGAGCAGTACTTC
CDR3: CASSLASGKAYEQYF

V: TRBV7-9
size: NA
D: NA
J: TRBJ2-7
DNA: TGTGCCAGCAGCTCAGGGACAGCTAGCGTCGGCTCCTACGAGCAGTACTTC
CDR3: CASSSGTASVGSYEQYF

V: TRBV4-1
size: few
D: NA
J: TRBJ1-6
DNA: TGCGCCAGCAGCCAAGCAGGCGGGGGGTTTAATTCACCCCTCCACTTT
CDR3: CASSQAGGGFNSPLHF

V: TRBV7-9
size: NA
D: NA
J: TRBJ1-1
DNA: TGTGCCAGCAGCTTGGGACAATACAGGGAGATCACCTCTGAAGCTTTCTTT
CDR3: CASSLGQYREITSEAFF

V: TRBV25-1
size: NA
D: NA
J: TRBJ2-7
DNA: TGTGCCAGCACAGGAAGTGTCTCCTACGAGCAGTACTTC
CDR3: CASTGSVSYEQYF

V: TRBV7-9
size: NA
D: TRBD2
J: TRBJ2-5
DNA: TGTGCCAGCAGCTTTAGGCTAGCGGAACCTAAGGGGGAGACCCAGTACTTC
CDR3: CASSFRLAEPKGETQYF

V: TRBV10-3
size: NA
D: TRBD2
J: TRBJ2-1
DNA: TGTGCCATCAGTGTTGGACTAGCGGGAGCTTACAATGAGCAGTTCTTC
CDR3: CAISVGLAGAYNEQFF

V: TRBV7-9
size: NA
D: TRBD2
J: TRBJ2-4
DNA: TGTGCCAGCGACGGGGGGGGGACCAAAAACATTCAGTACTTC
CDR3: CASDGGGTKNIQYF

V: TRBV28
size: NA
D: NA
J: TRBJ2-7
DNA: TGTGCCAGCAGCGATCCCGAGCTGGGCAGGGGAGACTACGAGCAGTACTTC
CDR3: CASSDPELGRGDYEQYF

V: TRBV6-1
size: few
D: TRBD2
J: TRBJ2-3
DNA: TGTGCCAGCAGTGGACTAGCGGGAGGGCCAGATACGCAGTATTTT
CDR3: CASSGLAGGPDTQYF

V: TRBV5-1
size: NA
D: NA
J: TRBJ2-1
DNA: TGCGCCAGCAGCTTGGTGGCGGGATACGTGGAAGAGCAGTTCTTC
CDR3: CASSLVAGYVEEQFF

V: TRBV6-5
size: once
D: TRBD2
J: TRBJ2-1
DNA: TGTGCCAGCAGTTCGACTAGCGGGATCCCATACAATGAGCAGTTCTTC
CDR3: CASSSTSGIPYNEQFF

V: TRBV27
size: once
D: TRBD2
J: TRBJ2-1
DNA: TGTGCCAGCAGTACACTAGCGAGAAACAATGAGCAGTTCTTC
CDR3: CASSTLARNNEQFF

V: TRBV6-1
size: NA
D: NA
J: TRBJ1-1
DNA: TGTGCCAGCGAGAAATTGAACACTGAAGCTTTCTTT
CDR3: CASEKLNTEAFF

V: TRBV27
size: NA
D: TRBD1
J: TRBJ2-7
DNA: TGTGCCAGCAGTTTAGCAGACAGGGCTGGGGAGCAGTACTTC
CDR3: CASSLADRAGEQYF

V: TRBV28
size: NA
D: NA
J: TRBJ1-5
DNA: TGTGCCAGCAGTGCCCGGACAGTTTATAGCAATCAGCCCCAGCATTTT
CDR3: CASSARTVYSNQPQHF

V: TRBV10-1
size: NA
D: NA
J: TRBJ2-5
DNA: TGCGCCAGCAGTGAGTCTTTTACGGGACAAGAGACCCAGTACTTC
CDR3: CASSESFTGQETQYF

V: TRBV19
size: NA
D: TRBD1
J: TRBJ1-5
DNA: TGTGCCAGTAGTACGTCACAGGGGAGACAGCCCCAGCATTTT
CDR3: CASSTSQGRQPQHF

V: TRBV2
size: NA
D: NA
J: TRBJ2-3
DNA: TGTGCCAGCAAGTCGGGTTTAACAGATACGCAGTATTTT
CDR3: CASKSGLTDTQYF

V: TRBV27
size: once
D: NA
J: TRBJ2-3
DNA: TGTGCCAGCAGTTTGGGGGAGGACGATACGCAGTATTTT
CDR3: CASSLGEDDTQYF

V: TRBV28
size: NA
D: NA
J: TRBJ2-5
DNA: TGTGCCAGCAGTTTACTTCAAGAGACCCAGTACTTC
CDR3: CASSLLQETQYF

V: TRBV5-4
size: NA
D: NA
J: TRBJ2-7
DNA: TGTGCCAGCAGCTGGGCAACCGGGACATCCAGTTCCTACGAGCAGTACTTC
CDR3: CASSWATGTSSSYEQYF

V: TRBV4-1
size: once
D: NA
J: TRBJ2-4
DNA: TGCGCCAGCAGCCAAGTGCGAGGACAGCCAAACATTCAGTACTTC
CDR3: CASSQVRGQPNIQYF

V: TRBV5-4
size: NA
D: TRBD1
J: TRBJ2-7
DNA: TGTGCCAGCAGTTCTTGGGGACAGGGGCCTCCTGGCGACGAGCAGTACTTC
CDR3: CASSSWGQGPPGDEQYF

V: TRBV7-8
size: NA
D: TRBD1
J: TRBJ2-3
DNA: TGTGCCAGCAGCTCTGGGGTCTGGGACAGGGACGCAGATACGCAGTATTTT
CDR3: CASSSGVWDRDADTQYF

V: TRBV28
size: NA
D: TRBD1
J: TRBJ2-6
DNA: TGTGCCAGCAGTCCCTGGGGACAGGGATCTGGGGCCAACGTCCTGACTTTC
CDR3: CASSPWGQGSGANVLTF

V: TRBV6-5
size: NA
D: TRBD1
J: TRBJ2-5
DNA: TGTGCCAGCAGACGGACAGGGGAAGAGACCCAGTACTTC
CDR3: CASRRTGEETQYF

V: TRBV6-5
size: NA
D: TRBD1
J: TRBJ2-7
DNA: TGTGCCAGCAGGCCTCCGGGACAGATAAACCACGAGCAGTACTTC
CDR3: CASRPPGQINHEQYF

V: TRBV7-9
size: NA
D: NA
J: TRBJ2-7
DNA: TGTGCCAGCAGCCCTCCGGAGCGCTACGAGCAGTACTTC
CDR3: CASSPPERYEQYF

V: TRBV18
size: NA
D: TRBD1
J: TRBJ2-1
DNA: TGTGCCAGCGCCTACGGGACAGAGTACAATGAGCAGTTCTTC
CDR3: CASAYGTEYNEQFF

V: TRBV29-1
size: NA
D: NA
J: TRBJ2-1
DNA: TGCAGCGTTGGTCTTGTGGGAGAGGTCTACAATGAGCAGTTCTTC
CDR3: CSVGLVGEVYNEQFF

V: TRBV11-3
size: NA
D: TRBD1
J: TRBJ2-1
DNA: TGTGCCAGCAGCCCCGGGACAGGGAATTACAATGAGCAGTTCTTC
CDR3: CASSPGTGNYNEQFF

V: TRBV28
size: once
D: NA
J: TRBJ2-7
DNA: TGTGCCAGCAAGGGACCCGAAACAGGGAGTTACGAGCAGTACTTC
CDR3: CASKGPETGSYEQYF

V: TRBV9
size: NA
D: TRBD1
J: TRBJ2-1
DNA: TGTGCCAGCAGCGATACAGGGGAACCCTACAATGAGCAGTTCTTC
CDR3: CASSDTGEPYNEQFF

V: TRBV7-9
size: NA
D: NA
J: TRBJ2-7
DNA: TGTGCCAGCATCAAAGGGGGTGTAAGCTACGAGCAGTACTTC
CDR3: CASIKGGVSYEQYF

V: TRBV4-2
size: NA
D: TRBD1
J: TRBJ1-2
DNA: TGTGCCAGCAGCCACTCAGGGCAGGGGGGCGGTGACTATGGCTACACCTTC
CDR3: CASSHSGQGGGDYGYTF

V: TRBV5-8
size: NA
D: TRBD1
J: TRBJ2-1
DNA: TGTGCCAGCAGCTTGGGGACAGGGGGCGCCTACAATGAGCAGTTCTTC
CDR3: CASSLGTGGAYNEQFF

V: TRBV7-9
size: NA
D: NA
J: TRBJ2-6
DNA: TGTGCCAGCAGCTTAACGGGTCCCTCTGGGGCCAACGTCCTGACTTTC
CDR3: CASSLTGPSGANVLTF

V: TRBV7-6
size: NA
D: TRBD2
J: TRBJ2-4
DNA: TGTGCCAGCAGCCCCACTAGCGGGAGAGTCCAAGCCAAAAACATTCAGTACTTC
CDR3: CASSPTSGRVQAKNIQYF

V: TRBV28
size: once
D: TRBD1
J: TRBJ1-1
DNA: TGTGCCAGCAGTTTACGACAGGGCATTGAAGCTTTCTTT
CDR3: CASSLRQGIEAFF

V: TRBV10-1
size: once
D: NA
J: TRBJ2-3
DNA: TGCGCCAGCAGTGCCGATACAGGGACAGATACGCAGTATTTT
CDR3: CASSADTGTDTQYF

V: TRBV28
size: few
D: NA
J: TRBJ1-1
DNA: TGTGCCAGCAGTTCCCCAGGAGGGGCGAACACTGAAGCTTTCTTT
CDR3: CASSSPGGANTEAFF